The next 17 T cell receptor beta chains were all read from a single sample in a study of CD8 T cells in Susac syndrome. It was with random hexamers that 0.5 to 1 ug RNA was reverse transcribed. TCRdb called the immunoSEQ multiplex PCR reads again in MiXCR, with one record for every CDR3 protein. This sample has about 190,000 distinct CDR3 sequences, with 95% found just once. The sequencing sample was made of CD8+ T cells from PBMCs. The receptors originated from a human donor with Susac syndrome.

The V and J genes are TRBV28 and TRBJ2-7, with 10 bases matching TRBD1. The V segment lost 5 bases and the J segment 7 bases; nucleotides outside the gene matches: 11. The CDR3 has 15 amino acids. CDR1 MDHEN and CDR2 SYDVKM come from the germline V gene. In DNA, the CDR3 is TGTGCCAGCAGTGCATCCGGGACAGGGGACCGGGAGCAGTACTTC. Amino acid sequence: CASSASGTGDREQYF.

The V and J genes are TRBV30 and TRBJ1-4, with TRBD1 matching over 7 bases. Unmatched junction bases numbered 12, after V lost 2 bases and J lost 0 bases. From germline, CDR1 is GTSNPN and CDR2 SVGIG (reference sequence). The CDR3 is 18 amino acids. CDR3 amino acids: CAWSTIRDSAATNEKLFF. The DNA of the CDR3 is TGTGCCTGGAGTACCATCAGGGACAGCGCCGCAACTAATGAAAAACTGTTTTTT.

The rearrangement links TRBV6-5 to TRBJ2-7; no definite D call. From germline, CDR1 is MNHEY and CDR2 SVGAGI. Trimming took 4 bases from V and 6 from J, leaving 13 bases between them. This CDR3 is built from 13 residues. CDR3 in amino acids: CASSSLVGSEQYF. The CDR3 DNA is TGTGCCAGCAGTTCTCTAGTCGGCTCCGAGCAGTACTTC.

The rearrangement links TRBV5-6 to TRBJ2-7, with D perhaps TRBD1 (5 bases). The length of the CDR3 is 16 residues. Germline CDR1 reads SGHDT; CDR2 reads YYEEEE. V was cut by 1 base and J by 4 bases, with 18 bases left in between. Written as DNA, the CDR3 is TGTGCCAGCAGCTTGATGGGGCAGGGCACACTTTACGAGCAGTACTTC. Encoded protein: CASSLMGQGTLYEQYF.

The chain links TRBV27 to TRBJ2-7, with D tentatively TRBD2 (5 bases). Germline V gene lookup returns CDR1 MNHEY and CDR2 SMNVEV (reference sequence). The V gene lost 6 bases and the J gene lost 3 bases, with 12 bases spanning the gap. CDR3 length: 13 amino acids. The DNA of the CDR3 is TGTGCCAGCAGAGCCACGGGGATCTACGAGCAGTACTTC. Its protein product is CASRATGIYEQYF.

The chain employs TRBV30 and TRBJ2-5; 9 nucleotides agree with TRBD1. After removal of 4 bases from V and 5 bases from J, the junction contained 5 bases not matched to a gene. This CDR3 has 13 residues. Germline-derived CDR1 and CDR2 are GTSNPN and SVGIG (reference sequence). The CDR3 loop reads CAWKDRGLETQYF. The CDR3 nucleotides are TGTGCCTGGAAGGACAGGGGTTTGGAGACCCAGTACTTC.

This clonotype was found once. The chain uses TRBV13 and TRBJ2-7; D is possibly TRBD2 (6 bases). The length of the CDR3 is 14 residues. Germline V gene sequence: CDR1 PRHDT, CDR2 FYEKMQ (reference sequence). V was cut by 5 bases and J by 6 bases, with 17 bases left in between. The DNA of the CDR3 is TGTGCCAGCAGCCCCCGACTAGTGGTGTCCGAGCAGTACTTC. It specifies CASSPRLVVSEQYF.

This rearrangement joins TRBV24-1 to TRBJ2-2, with 8 bases that match TRBD1. Germline CDR1 reads KGHDR; CDR2 reads SFDVKD. CDR3 length equals 17 residues. The J segment lost 4 bases and the V segment lost 1 base, leaving 7 bases of the junction unmatched. The CDR3 reads CATSDLSDRGGTGELFF. The DNA of the CDR3 is TGTGCCACCAGTGATTTATCAGACAGGGGCGGCACCGGGGAGCTGTTTTTT.

This sequence joins TRBV6-5 and TRBJ1-1, with D possibly matching TRBD1 (5 bases). This CDR3 has 13 residues. In germline, CDR1 is MNHEY, CDR2 SVGAGI. V was pared by 5 bases and J by 7 bases, with 14 bases between. CDR3 coding DNA: TGTGCCAGCAGTCCCAGGGCGAAGGATGAAGCTTTCTTT. Translated: CASSPRAKDEAFF.

The rearrangement uses TRBV19 and TRBJ1-1; possible D gene TRBD1, 5 bases. CDR3 length equals 15 residues. The V gene lost 8 bases and the J gene lost 1 base, with 17 bases spanning the gap. The germline V gene has CDR1 LNHDA and CDR2 SQIVND (reference sequence). CDR3 sequence: CASLAWGQANTEAFF. DNA of the CDR3: TGTGCCAGTCTCGCTTGGGGCCAGGCGAACACTGAAGCTTTCTTT.

The chain has TRBV18 and TRBJ1-1, with unresolved D. This CDR3 has 15 amino acids. V lost 0 bases to trimming and J lost 0 bases, with 8 bases between them. Germline lookup yields CDR1 KGHSH and CDR2 LQKENI. CDR3 sequence: CASSPPATMNTEAFF. CDR3 DNA: TGTGCCAGCTCACCACCTGCTACGATGAACACTGAAGCTTTCTTT.

The J gene is TRBJ1-5, the V gene TRBV20-1; no clear D gene. Between the trimmed V and J ends, which lost 5 bases and 3 bases, there was a span of 14 bases. The CDR3 totals 14 residues. Germline loops: CDR1 DFQATT, CDR2 SNEGSKA (reference sequence). The CDR3 is CSAVPWQNNQPQHF. As DNA, the CDR3 is TGCAGTGCTGTGCCCTGGCAGAACAATCAGCCCCAGCATTTT.

The chain recombines TRBV9 with TRBJ1-3; 9 bases fit TRBD1. V lost 3 bases and J lost 1; bases outside the gene matches: 2. The CDR3 is 15 amino acids. Germline V gene lookup returns CDR1 SGDLS and CDR2 YYNGEE. The CDR3 bases are TGTGCCAGCAGCGCCGGGACAGGGTCTGGAAACACCATATATTTT. Amino acids: CASSAGTGSGNTIYF.

The rearrangement links TRBV27 to TRBJ1-2, with a possible D match to TRBD1 (5 bases). CDR3 length: 13 residues. The V and J ends lost 5 bases and 3 bases respectively, with 10 bases between them. CDR1 and CDR2 (germline): MNHEY, SMNVEV (reference sequence). CDR3 in DNA: TGTGCCAGCAGTAGGGGCGGGGACTATGGCTACACCTTC. Its protein product is CASSRGGDYGYTF.

The chain couples TRBV19 to TRBJ1-1; tentatively, D is TRBD1 (5 bases). The CDR3 covers 11 residues. The germline V gene encodes CDR1 LNHDA and CDR2 SQIVND (reference sequence). Trimming stripped 4 bases from V and 12 bases from J, with 12 bases between. CDR3 amino acids: CASSTGSLSFF. CDR3 DNA sequence: TGTGCCAGTAGTACAGGGAGTTTGTCTTTCTTT.

This rearrangement joins TRBV6-6 to TRBJ2-6, with 7 bases identical to TRBD2. This CDR3 spans 15 amino acids. V lost 4 bases to trimming and J lost 1 base; unmatched junction nucleotides: 1. In germline, CDR1 is MNHNY, CDR2 SVGAGI (reference sequence). The CDR3 spells CASSFGGSGANVLTF. The CDR3 coding sequence is TGTGCCAGCAGTTTCGGGGGGTCTGGGGCCAACGTCCTGACTTTC.

The chain links TRBV3-1 to TRBJ2-1; TRBD2 agrees at 12 bases. V shed 3 bases, J shed 5 bases, and the junction held 5 bases outside the gene matches. CDR3 size: 16 residues. Germline assignment: CDR1 LGHDT and CDR2 YNNKEL (reference sequence). The CDR3 DNA is TGTGCCAGCAGCCAGAGACTAGCGGGAGTCAACAATGAGCAGTTCTTC. Protein product: CASSQRLAGVNNEQFF.